This TCR beta chain was captured by sequencing in a study of CD8+ T cells in alopecia areata. Once RNA had been extracted, it was reverse transcribed into cDNA to act as the sequencing template. The repertoire was sequenced with immunoSEQ multiplex PCR; TCRdb's copy has only in-frame clones and lacks some. The data contain 140,000 to 150,000 clones, 87% of them singletons. Germline V lookup: CDR1 SGHNT, CDR2 YYREEE (reference sequence). This CDR3 has 11 residues. V was trimmed by 4 bases and J by 8 bases, leaving 9 bases between them. The specimen comprised CD8+ T cells sorted from blood, sampled at week 0. This clonotype was sampled from a human donor with alopecia areata. The chain combines TRBV5-4 with TRBJ1-1, with D unresolved. CDR3 bases: TGTGCCAGCAGCACGACGGAAGAAGCTTTCTTT. This encodes CASSTTEEAFF.